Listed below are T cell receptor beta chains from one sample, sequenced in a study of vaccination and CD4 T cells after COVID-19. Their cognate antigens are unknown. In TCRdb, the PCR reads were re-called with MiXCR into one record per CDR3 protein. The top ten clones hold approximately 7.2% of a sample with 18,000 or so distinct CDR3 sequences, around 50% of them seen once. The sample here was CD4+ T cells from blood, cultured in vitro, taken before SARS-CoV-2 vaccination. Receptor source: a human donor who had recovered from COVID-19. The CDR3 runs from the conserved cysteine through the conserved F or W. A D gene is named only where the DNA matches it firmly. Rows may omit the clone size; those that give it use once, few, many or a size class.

CDR3 DNA: TGCGCCAGCAGCTTGGCTCTAGGACAAACAAACTATGGCTACACCTTC; CDR3 protein: CASSLALGQTNYGYTF; J gene: TRBJ1-2; clone size: -; V gene: TRBV5-1; D gene: -
CDR3 DNA: TGTGCCAGCAGTTCATCGGTAGGGAACACTGAAGCTTTCTTT; CDR3 protein: CASSSSVGNTEAFF; J gene: TRBJ1-1; clone size: few; V gene: TRBV27; D gene: -
CDR3 DNA: TGTGCCAGCAGTGAAGTTAAAGGGGCCGGGGAGCTGTTTTTT; CDR3 protein: CASSEVKGAGELFF; J gene: TRBJ2-2; clone size: -; V gene: TRBV6-1; D gene: -
CDR3 DNA: TGTGCCAGCAGCCAAGGGGAAGGAATGATGTACCAAGAGACCCAGTACTTC; CDR3 protein: CASSQGEGMMYQETQYF; J gene: TRBJ2-5; clone size: -; V gene: TRBV14; D gene: -
CDR3 DNA: TGTGCCACCAGCAGAGATAACCGCGAGCAGTTCTTC; CDR3 protein: CATSRDNREQFF; J gene: TRBJ2-1; clone size: -; V gene: TRBV15; D gene: -
CDR3 DNA: TGTGCCAGCGCAACGAGAGTAGCGGGACGCACAGATACGCAGTATTTT; CDR3 protein: CASATRVAGRTDTQYF; J gene: TRBJ2-3; clone size: -; V gene: TRBV28; D gene: TRBD2
CDR3 DNA: TGTGCCAGTAGTCCGCCAGATCAGCCCCAGCATTTT; CDR3 protein: CASSPPDQPQHF; J gene: TRBJ1-5; clone size: -; V gene: TRBV19; D gene: -
CDR3 DNA: TGTGCCACCAGTGAAACGCGGACAGGTTCAGATACGCAGTATTTT; CDR3 protein: CATSETRTGSDTQYF; J gene: TRBJ2-3; clone size: -; V gene: TRBV24-1; D gene: TRBD1
CDR3 DNA: TGTGCCAGCAGCTTAGGAGGGCGGGAGACCCAGTACTTC; CDR3 protein: CASSLGGRETQYF; J gene: TRBJ2-5; clone size: -; V gene: TRBV7-7; D gene: -
CDR3 DNA: TGCAGTGCTAGATCGGGGACAGGTTCTATGTATGGCTACACCTTC; CDR3 protein: CSARSGTGSMYGYTF; J gene: TRBJ1-2; clone size: few; V gene: TRBV20-1; D gene: TRBD1
CDR3 DNA: TGTGCCAGCAGTGAAAACTGGAGGCCCAATGAGCAGTTCTTC; CDR3 protein: CASSENWRPNEQFF; J gene: TRBJ2-1; clone size: -; V gene: TRBV6-1; D gene: -
CDR3 DNA: TGTGCCAGCAGCCGGGACAGGGGGCGGGACGAGCAGTACTTC; CDR3 protein: CASSRDRGRDEQYF; J gene: TRBJ2-7; clone size: -; V gene: TRBV6-1; D gene: TRBD1
CDR3 DNA: TGTGCCAGCAGCCTAGCGGAGTTCACTGAAGCTTTCTTT; CDR3 protein: CASSLAEFTEAFF; J gene: TRBJ1-1; clone size: -; V gene: TRBV7-9; D gene: -